This TCR beta chain was profiled in a study of blood T cell repertoires in COVID-19. The overall study: The cDNA or gDNA used as material had been derived from T cells, B-cell-depleted T cells, or PBMCs.

This CDR3 has 14 amino acids. Between the trimmed V and J ends, which lost 7 bases and 5 bases, there was a span of 17 bases. CDR1 is MNHEY, CDR2 SMNVEV, per germline (reference sequence). Measured with immunoSEQ multiplex PCR; TCRdb has only the in-frame clones, and not every one. The table has roughly 330,000 clones, 89% seen once. This chain joins TRBV27 and TRBJ1-1; D is uncertain. The source of this sequence is a man aged 18 to 29 who had recovered from COVID-19. Source material: peripheral blood. CDR3 region: CASTPSLGWTEAFF. CDR3 DNA sequence: TGTGCCAGCACCCCTAGCTTGGGTTGGACTGAAGCTTTCTTT.